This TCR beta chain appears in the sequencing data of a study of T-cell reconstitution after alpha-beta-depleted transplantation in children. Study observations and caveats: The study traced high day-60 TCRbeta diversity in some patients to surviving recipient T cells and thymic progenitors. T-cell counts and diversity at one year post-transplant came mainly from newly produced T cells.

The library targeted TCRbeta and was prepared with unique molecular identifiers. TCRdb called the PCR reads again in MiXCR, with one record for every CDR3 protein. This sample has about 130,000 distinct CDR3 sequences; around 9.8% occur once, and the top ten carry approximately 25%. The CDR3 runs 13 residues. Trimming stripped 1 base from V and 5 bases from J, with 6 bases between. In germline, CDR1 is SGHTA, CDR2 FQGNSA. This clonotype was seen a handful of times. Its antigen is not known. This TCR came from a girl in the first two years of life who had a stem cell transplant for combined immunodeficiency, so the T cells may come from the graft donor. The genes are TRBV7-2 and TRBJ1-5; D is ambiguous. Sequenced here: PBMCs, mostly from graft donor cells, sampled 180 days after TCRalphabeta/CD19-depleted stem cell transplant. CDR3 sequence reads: CASSLGYYQPQHF. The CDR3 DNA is TGTGCCAGCAGCTTAGGTTATTATCAGCCCCAGCATTTT.